This section outlines one T cell receptor (beta chain) sequence together with its context. Its antigen is undetermined. TCRdb keeps only in-frame clones here, not all; method: immunoSEQ multiplex PCR. The sample lists 55,000 to 65,000 clones; roughly nine tenths were seen once. Each of the patients experienced relapse following autologous stem cell transplantation, and their brentuximab vedotin exposure differed. The data derive from a study of PD-1 blockade in classical Hodgkin lymphoma. Whole-study results and caveats: Later analyses included only patients treated at least 1 year post-ASCT.

The clonotype originates from a human donor with classical Hodgkin lymphoma. Source: peripheral blood mononuclear cells (PBMCs), taken at baseline.

CDR3 nucleotides: TGCAGCGTTGGACTGCGGGCCACGAACACTGAAGCTTTCTTT. Translated: CSVGLRATNTEAFF. V gene TRBV29-1 combines with J gene TRBJ1-1; D not resolved. Germline V gene data show CDR1 as SQVTM and CDR2 as ANQGSEA. V dropped 4 bases and J dropped 1 base, with 13 bases sitting between them. The CDR3 totals 14 residues. The full variable domain, with the rest looked up from reference TRBV29-1 and TRBJ1-1, is SAVISQKPSRDICQRGTSLTIQCQVDSQVTMMFWYRQQPGQSLTLIATANQGSEATYESGFVIDKFPISRPNLTFSTLTVSNMSPEDSSIYLCSVGLRATNTEAFFGQGTRLTVV.